This TCR beta chain was sequenced during a study of identical twins. TCRdb re-called the 5' RACE reads with MiXCR, one entry per CDR3 protein. Among about 200,000 distinct CDR3 sequences listed, around 6.9% were seen once. A word on this clonotype: The antigen remains undetermined.

Study-wide results and caveats: Conclusions came from cross-sectional statistical analysis, not from following the same donors.

These same records also appear under a second study, on yellow fever vaccine responses in identical twins.

The TCR sequence derives from a woman between 18 and 29 years old in good health. Sequencing used memory (CD45RO+) T cells sorted from blood.

CDR3 in DNA: TGCGCCAGCAGCTTGTGGGCAGGGTCTACAGATACGCAGTATTTT. It translates to CASSLWAGSTDTQYF. V gene TRBV5-1 combines with J gene TRBJ2-3; possibly TRBD1 for D (5 bases). CDR1 and CDR2 (germline): SGHRS, YFSETQ. V lost 1 base and J 3 bases, leaving 12 bases between the germline ends. This CDR3 spans 15 amino acids. The whole variable domain, filled in from reference TRBV5-1 and TRBJ2-3, reads KAGVTQTPRYLIKTRGQQVTLSCSPISGHRSVSWYQQTPGQGLQFLFEYFSETQRNKGNFPGRFSGRQFSNSRSEMNVSTLELGDSALYLCASSLWAGSTDTQYFGPGTRLTVL.